The rows below give T cell receptor beta chains drawn from one sample of a study of blood T cell repertoires in COVID-19. This table comes from immunoSEQ multiplex PCR, and its TCRdb copy is limited to in-frame clones, with some not included. The table lists about 62,000 clones, more than 75% of them singletons. Sequencing was carried out using peripheral blood. Receptor source: a man in his 70s with acute or convalescent COVID-19. The conserved cysteine and the conserved F or W are not part of the CDR3 here.

j_call v_call cdr3_aa
TRBJ1-6 TRBV2 ASSGTGSSPLH
TRBJ2-1 TRBV11-3 ASSPGGSYNEQF
TRBJ2-5 TRBV30 AWKTAKRETQY
TRBJ1-2 TRBV6-5 ASRDRQGTYGYT
TRBJ1-2 TRBV6-5 ASRQGYGYT
TRBJ2-1 TRBV12-3/TRBV12-4 ATHSGGNNEQF
TRBJ1-1 TRBV5-8 ASSPGTVYTEAF
TRBJ2-1 TRBV3-1/TRBV3-2 ASSQVGGRYNEQF
TRBJ1-1 TRBV28 ASSLLTRDTEAF
TRBJ2-2 TRBV5-4 ASSLSQVAGGNTGELF
TRBJ2-1 TRBV11-2 ASSSSVDEQF
TRBJ1-6 TRBV6-5 ASSYLGELTLH
TRBJ1-3 TRBV5-1 ASSGDTSGNTIY